This T cell receptor beta chain was sequenced in a study of Graves' ophthalmopathy and Graves' hyperthyroidism. Overall study results and limits: Among thyroid clonotypes expanded above 0.001 frequency, most also appeared in blood.

The germline gives CDR1 SEHNR, CDR2 FQNEAQ (reference sequence). This CDR3 has 15 amino acids. Trimming removed 5 bases from V and 2 bases from J; junction bases left unmatched: 6. To note about this clonotype: The antigen is unknown.

Amplification of the TCR beta CDR3 regions used RNA transcripts (as template). HTBI primers served in a first-round RT-PCR, which a second-round multiplex PCR followed. TCRdb reprocessed the multiplex PCR reads with MiXCR, giving one entry per CDR3 protein. In the table there are 500,000 to 800,000 distinct CDR3 sequences, just over 40% of which are singletons. Sequenced material: peripheral blood. The source is an adult man with Graves' ophthalmopathy. The gene calls are TRBV7-9 and TRBJ2-3, with TRBD1 matching over 8 bases. CDR3 residues: CASSLGQATTDTQYF. The CDR3 bases are TGTGCCAGCAGCCTGGGACAGGCCACCACAGATACGCAGTATTTT.